The clone carrying this T cell receptor (beta chain) came up once. Its specificity is not known. Possible read error: a much larger clone is one base away. In this CDR3 the conserved last residue, phenylalanine or tryptophan, is missing, so a read error is likely. The ends were cut back, 4 bases at V and 4 bases at J, with 4 bases in the middle. The CDR3 is 10 amino acids. The germline gives CDR1 SQVTM, CDR2 ANQGSEA. Bulk TCR libraries were made with methods that had been previously described and with listed TCR primers. TCRdb used MiXCR to reprocess the PCR reads, holding one entry per CDR3 protein. Of nearly 650,000 distinct CDR3 sequences in the sample, around 25% were seen once. The record originates from a study of molecular identifiers for immune sequencing clone quantification. Study-level findings and limits: Spiked Jurkat TCR RNA equal to one cell could reportedly be picked out among one million naive cells.

The chain employs TRBV29-1 and TRBJ1-1, with D hard to call. The specimen was naive CD8+ T cells from blood, with Jurkat cell RNA spiked in. Noted subset: FACS-sorted CD8+CD4-CCR7+CD45RA+ naive T cells. This clonotype originated in a human donor in good health. Some libraries in this study had Jurkat cell RNA spiked in. This CDR3 reads CSVASTEAFL. CDR3 in DNA: TGCAGCGTTGCTTCCACTGAAGCTTTCCTT.